This T cell receptor beta chain was identified in a study of beta chain features in type 1 diabetes. Isolated RNA was reverse transcribed in full, so expressed TCRB transcripts were sequenced. Mean read depth for naive, central memory and regulatory T cell samples was around 3.5 million reads. Libraries were prepared by immunoSEQ multiplex PCR; TCRdb keeps only in-frame clonotypes and omits some of them. Among 300,000 to 350,000 clones listed, roughly 14% were seen once. The CDR3 covers 13 residues. V trimming: 3 bases; J trimming: 6 bases; junction bases outside the gene matches: 1. Germline-derived CDR1 and CDR2 are SEHNR and FQNEAQ (reference sequence). Study-wide points: Significant though moderate, a shortening of TCRB CDR3s appeared in all four CD4+ subsets of Type 1 diabetes patients. Junctions at VDJ sites from type 1 diabetes patients had fewer insertions and more deletions.

With respect to this clone: The antigen remains undetermined.

The V and J genes are TRBV7-9 and TRBJ2-7; 11 bases are shared with TRBD2. Sequencing was carried out using naive CD4+ T cells from blood. The TCR comes from a woman between 18 and 30 years old with type 1 diabetes. The CDR3: CASSFGTSGEQYV. The CDR3 bases are TGTGCCAGCAGCTTCGGGACTAGCGGCGAGCAGTACGTC.